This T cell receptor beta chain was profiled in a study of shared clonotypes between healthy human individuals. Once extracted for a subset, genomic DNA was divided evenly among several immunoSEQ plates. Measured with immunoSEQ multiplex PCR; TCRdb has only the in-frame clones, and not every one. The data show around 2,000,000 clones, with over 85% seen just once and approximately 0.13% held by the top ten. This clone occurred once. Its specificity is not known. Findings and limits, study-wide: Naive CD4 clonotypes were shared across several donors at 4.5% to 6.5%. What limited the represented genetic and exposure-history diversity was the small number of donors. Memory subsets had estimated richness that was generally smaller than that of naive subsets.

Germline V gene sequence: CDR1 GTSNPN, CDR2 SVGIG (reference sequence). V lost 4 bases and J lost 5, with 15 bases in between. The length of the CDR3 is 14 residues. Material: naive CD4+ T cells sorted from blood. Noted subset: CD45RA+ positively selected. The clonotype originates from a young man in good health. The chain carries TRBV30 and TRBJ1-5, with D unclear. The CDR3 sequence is CAWTMKGLYQPQHF. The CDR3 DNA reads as TGTGCCTGGACCATGAAGGGTCTCTATCAGCCCCAGCATTTT.